This TCR beta chain was sequenced for a study of T-cell memory formation after mild COVID-19. Findings of the study overall: Day 15 to 85 contractors were CD4/CD8 balanced; later expanders leaned CD4+.

The CDR3 extends over 12 amino acids. Trimming stripped 4 bases from V and 5 bases from J, with 9 bases between. The V gene's germline CDR1 is SGHVS and CDR2 FNYEAQ. Using its own MiXCR run on the 5' RACE reads, TCRdb lists one record per CDR3 protein. The repertoire holds over 150,000 distinct CDR3 sequences, with 20% to 25% as singletons. Details on this clonotype: No antigen is known for it.

The sample was PBMCs or a T cell subset sorted from them (not recorded which). This receptor was obtained from an adult woman who had mild COVID-19 (a few samples of this study predate the infection). Cell type and time point are not known. The chain employs TRBV7-6 and TRBJ2-7; D may correspond to TRBD1 or TRBD2 (5 bases each). CDR3 nucleotides: TGTGCCAGCAGCTCCGGGGCGGACGAGCAGTACTTC. As protein: CASSSGADEQYF.